This T cell receptor (beta chain) was sequenced in a study of CD8 T cells in ankylosing spondylitis. Per germline, CDR1 SGHRS and CDR2 YFSETQ. V was cut by 4 bases and J by 0 bases, with 17 bases left in between. This CDR3 contains 16 residues. TCRdb re-derived calls from the 5' RACE reads in MiXCR, one entry per CDR3 protein. The data show tens of thousands of distinct CDR3 sequences, with about 5.5% seen just once and over 9.5% held by the top ten. This clonotype was detected many times. This receptor was obtained from a male donor with ankylosing spondylitis or in good health (not recorded which). This chain connects TRBV5-1 to TRBJ2-7; D perhaps matches TRBD1 (5 bases). The sample consisted of blood, either unsorted or a sorted T cell fraction (not recorded which). CDR3 in amino acids: CASSPRSTAISYEQYF. DNA of the CDR3: TGCGCCAGCAGCCCGAGATCGACAGCTATCTCCTACGAGCAGTACTTC.